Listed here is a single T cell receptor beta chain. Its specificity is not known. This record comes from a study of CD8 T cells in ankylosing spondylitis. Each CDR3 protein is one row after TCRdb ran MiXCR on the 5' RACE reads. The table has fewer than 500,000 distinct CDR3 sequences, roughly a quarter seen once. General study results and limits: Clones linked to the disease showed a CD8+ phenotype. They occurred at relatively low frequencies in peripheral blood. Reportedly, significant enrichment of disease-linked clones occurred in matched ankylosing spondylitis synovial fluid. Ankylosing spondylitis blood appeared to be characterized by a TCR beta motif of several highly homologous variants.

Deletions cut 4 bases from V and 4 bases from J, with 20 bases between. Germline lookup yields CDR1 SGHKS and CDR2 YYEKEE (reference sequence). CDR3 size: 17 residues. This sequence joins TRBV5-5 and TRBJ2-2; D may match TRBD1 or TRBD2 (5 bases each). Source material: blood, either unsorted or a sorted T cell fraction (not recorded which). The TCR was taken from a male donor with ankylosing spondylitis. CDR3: CASSRDRAGTTTGELFF. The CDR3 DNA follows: TGTGCCAGCAGCCGGGACCGGGCAGGGACCACCACCGGGGAGCTGTTTTTT.